This passage covers 2 T cell receptor beta chains from one sample sequenced in a study of post-analysis software for immune sequencing data. Study-wide results and limits: Among 4 or 5 TRBV segments more frequent in patients than controls were TRBV5-6, TRBV5-1 and TRBV20-1.

Unique molecular identifiers were built into the TCR beta cDNA libraries. TCRdb reanalysed the PCR reads using MiXCR and keeps one entry per CDR3 protein. The repertoire consists of some 800,000 distinct CDR3 sequences, with approximately 44% occurring once and the leading ten covering roughly 5%. No antigen is known for these receptors. Sample: blood. The receptors stem from a girl aged 10 to 17 with multiple sclerosis.

Only a few counts were recorded for this clonotype. The rearrangement links TRBV12-3 or TRBV12-4 to TRBJ2-1, with no clear D. The J call may be incorrect, as the DNA end agrees better with TRBJ2-7. The CDR3 is made up of 15 amino acids. In DNA form, the CDR3 reads TGTGCCAGCAGTTTAGGGTTTCGACAAATCTACGAGCAGTACTTC. This translates into CASSLGFRQIYEQYF.

This clonotype appeared once. The rearrangement joins TRBV12-3 or TRBV12-4 to TRBJ1-5; 8 bases are shared with TRBD1. This CDR3 comprises 15 residues. V shed 4 bases and J 4 bases; nucleotides not matched to a gene: 6. CDR3 coding DNA: TGTGCCAGCAGTTCCGGGGGACAGGTGAATCAGCCCCAGCATTTT. Translated: CASSSGGQVNQPQHF.